Sequencing of this T cell receptor beta chain was carried out in a study of T cells in Graves' hyperthyroidism and ophthalmopathy (dated by TCRdb to the late 2010s). Context from the whole study: Peripheral blood was collected at initial diagnosis, before any treatment. A discovery cohort of around 98 patients, roughly 45 with Graves' ophthalmopathy and roughly 59 with stable Graves' hyperthyroidism, was used to find distinguishing TCR V-J signatures. Prospective prediction of ophthalmopathy was tested in an independent validation cohort consisting of 18 to 20 hyperthyroidism patients and around 17 patients who later progressed to ophthalmopathy. The 95 to 100 discovery patients were randomly divided into training and test sets at a 7:3 ratio. Thyroid tissue and blood T-cell repertoires from about six Graves' hyperthyroidism patients were also compared in the study. Following sampling, methimazole starting at 30 mg daily was given to hyperthyroidism patients, and high-dose intravenous methylprednisolone was given to ophthalmopathy patients. The paper reports TCR Vbeta CDR3 sequencing of approximately 130 peripheral blood samples: some 41 ophthalmopathy, about 75 hyperthyroidism and around 17 progressor patients. Results and caveats for the whole study, not just this receptor: No statistical method was used to fix the sample size in advance, and group allocation was not hidden from the investigators. In cross-validation, a model built on a 13 V-J signature told ophthalmopathy apart from stable hyperthyroidism with 87.88% sensitivity and around 81% specificity, and in testing the same model reached 80%/75%. Most expanded thyroid clonotypes (frequency above 0.001) were also detected in blood, suggesting blood repertoires may reflect thyroid immune responses. In validation, the model predicted progression to ophthalmopathy with approximately 70% sensitivity and around 72% specificity, a median of around 6.6 months before onset.

The TCR beta CDR3 regions were amplified from the RNA transcripts. A first-round RT-PCR of the TCR CDR3 used the HTBI primer set with the Qiagen OneStep RT-PCR kit. A second multiplex PCR round built the libraries, followed by size selection and purification. Paired-end sequencing of the libraries was performed with 100 bp reads on an Illumina HiSeq2000. The source study handled its data this way. SOAPnuke was used to process the raw data, with reads discarded if the reads contained adapters or uncalled bases, had a mean Phred below 15, or lacked an exact constant-primer or identifier match. COPE v1.2.5 was used to merge high-quality paired reads, and clonotypes were defined as unique nucleotide sequences. MiTCR v1.1 was used to align the clonotypes against IMGT TRBV, TRBD and TRBJ reference segments. Analysis was restricted to V-J combinations with a frequency above 0.0001, which covered 99% to 99.2% of repertoires. A TCS score was defined as the ratio between F50 (clonal expansion) and ExV (chaos), using BLOSUM62-based TCRdist between CDR3 peptides within each V-J. Welch's t-statistics and random forest reduced roughly 530 V-J features to 10 to 15, which were used in a naive Bayes classifier (R e1071). TCRdb reran the public reads through fastp at Q25 and MiXCR, keeping productive beta chains. Entries are consolidated by CDR3 protein sequence, retaining the most common genes and DNA. Clone size and V and J calls follow TCRdb, not the original study. This sample lists about 480,000 distinct CDR3 sequences; around 14% were detected once. The top ten constitute around a sixth of the sample.

V loses 9 bases at its end and J loses 5 bases; junction bases beyond the gene matches: 11. According to the germline V gene, CDR1 reads SGHDT and CDR2 reads YYEEEE. The CDR3 has 15 amino acids, counting the end cysteine and phenylalanine. Only CDR3 DNA remains: 45 bases, in frame from the first base. This clonotype was counted many times. The target of this receptor is not known. Base qualities are not provided; no much larger clone lies one nucleotide away. A patient counted as having stable Graves' hyperthyroidism if no progression to ophthalmopathy occurred over 18 months of follow-up. The hyperthyroidism patients were between 18 and 65 years old and newly diagnosed, with a disease duration of less than 2 months. The study excluded patients with uncontrolled infections, other autoimmune diseases, pregnancy or lactation. Diagnoses were based on clinical symptoms, serum thyroxine and TRAb, thyroid ultrasound and orbital computed tomography. PBMCs were separated from 10 ml of fresh peripheral blood using Ficoll-Paque density gradient centrifugation. Total RNA was extracted with Trizol reagent, and quality was checked on an Agilent 2100 Bioanalyzer.

Sequenced: blood. The chain is assembled from TRBV5-6 and TRBJ2-3, and TRBD2 aligns with 11 junction nucleotides. This TCR derives from a woman between 18 and 30 years old with Graves' hyperthyroidism. The CDR3 here reads CATSPGTSGLDTQYF. The sequence in DNA is TGTGCCACCTCACCCGGGACTAGCGGTTTAGATACGCAGTATTTT.